This T cell receptor (beta chain) was documented in a study of blood T cell repertoires in COVID-19. The repertoire was sequenced with immunoSEQ multiplex PCR; TCRdb's copy has only in-frame clones and lacks some. In the table there are 290,000 or so clones, roughly 85% of which are singletons. The receptor comes from a man in his fifties with active or convalescent COVID-19. The material sequenced was peripheral blood.

The DNA of the CDR3 is TGTGCCAGCAGCTTGACGCAGAGCACAGATACGCAGTATTTT. Translated: CASSLTQSTDTQYF. The chain recombines TRBV5-4 with TRBJ2-3; no definite D call. The CDR3 totals 14 residues. Germline V gene data show CDR1 as SGHNT and CDR2 as YYREEE (reference sequence). Trimming took 1 base from V and 0 from J, leaving 6 bases between them.